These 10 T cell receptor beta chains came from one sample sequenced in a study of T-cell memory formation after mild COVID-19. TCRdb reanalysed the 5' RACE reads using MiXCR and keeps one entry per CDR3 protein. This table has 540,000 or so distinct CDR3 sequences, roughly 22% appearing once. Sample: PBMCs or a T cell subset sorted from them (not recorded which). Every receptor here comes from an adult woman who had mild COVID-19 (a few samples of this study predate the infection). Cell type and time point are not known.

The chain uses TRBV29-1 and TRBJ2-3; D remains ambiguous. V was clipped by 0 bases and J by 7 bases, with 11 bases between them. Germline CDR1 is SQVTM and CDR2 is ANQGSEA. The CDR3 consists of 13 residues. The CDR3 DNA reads TGCAGCGTTGAAGACATGCTGGGGTATACGCAGTATTTT. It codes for CSVEDMLGYTQYF.

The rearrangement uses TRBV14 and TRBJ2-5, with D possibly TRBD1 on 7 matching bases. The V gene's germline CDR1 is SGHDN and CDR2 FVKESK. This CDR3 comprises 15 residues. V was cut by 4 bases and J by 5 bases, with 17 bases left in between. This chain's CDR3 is CASSLWDSSGETQYF. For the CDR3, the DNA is TGTGCCAGCAGCCTTTGGGACAGTAGCGGTGAGACCCAGTACTTC.

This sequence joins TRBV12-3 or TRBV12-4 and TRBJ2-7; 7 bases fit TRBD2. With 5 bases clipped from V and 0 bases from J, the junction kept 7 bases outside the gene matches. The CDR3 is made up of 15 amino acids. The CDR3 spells CASSRAGVPSYEQYF. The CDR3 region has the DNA TGTGCCAGCAGTCGGGCGGGGGTCCCCTCCTACGAGCAGTACTTC.

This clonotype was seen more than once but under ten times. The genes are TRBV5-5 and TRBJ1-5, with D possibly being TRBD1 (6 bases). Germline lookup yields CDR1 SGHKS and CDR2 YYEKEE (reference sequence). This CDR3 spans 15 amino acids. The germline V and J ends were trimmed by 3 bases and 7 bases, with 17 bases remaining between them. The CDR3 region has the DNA TGTGCCAGCAGCTGGGGAGCAGGGGACGGGCAGCCCCAGCATTTT. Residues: CASSWGAGDGQPQHF.

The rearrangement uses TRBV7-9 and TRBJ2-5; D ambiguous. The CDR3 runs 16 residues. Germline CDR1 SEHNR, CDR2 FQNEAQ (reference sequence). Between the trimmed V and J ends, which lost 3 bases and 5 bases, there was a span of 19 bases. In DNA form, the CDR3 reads TGTGCCAGCAGCTTCTCCACCGTCGGGCCGAGGGAGACCCAGTACTTC. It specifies CASSFSTVGPRETQYF.

The CDR3 reads CASTWPPAVSGNTIYF. CDR3 nucleotide sequence: TGTGCCAGCACGTGGCCGCCCGCTGTGTCTGGAAACACCATATATTTT. The genes are TRBV7-9 and TRBJ1-3; D unresolved. V was cut by 7 bases and J by 1 base, with 17 bases left in between. This CDR3 is built from 16 residues. Germline V gene sequence: CDR1 SEHNR, CDR2 FQNEAQ (reference sequence). The entire variable domain, with the rest obtained from reference TRBV7-9 and TRBJ1-3, is as follows: DTGVSQNPRHKITKRGQNVTFRCDPISEHNRLYWYRQTLGQGPEFLTYFQNEAQLEKSRLLSDRFSAERPKGSFSTLEIQRTEQGDSAMYLCASTWPPAVSGNTIYFGEGSWLTVV.

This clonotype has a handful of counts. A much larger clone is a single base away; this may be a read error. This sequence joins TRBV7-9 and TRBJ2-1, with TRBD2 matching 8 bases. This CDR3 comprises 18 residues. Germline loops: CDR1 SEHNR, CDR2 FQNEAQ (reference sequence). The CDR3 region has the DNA TGTGCCGGCAGCTTAATTGGCGGGAGGCCCTCTCGGGACAATGAGCAGTTCTTC. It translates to CAGSLIGGRPSRDNEQFF.

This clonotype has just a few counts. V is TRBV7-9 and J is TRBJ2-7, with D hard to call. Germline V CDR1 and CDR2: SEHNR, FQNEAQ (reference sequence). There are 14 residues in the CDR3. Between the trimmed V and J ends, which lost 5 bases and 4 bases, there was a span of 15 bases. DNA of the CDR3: TGTGCCAGCAGCCCGACGACCCGCAGTTACGAGCAGTACTTC. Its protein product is CASSPTTRSYEQYF.

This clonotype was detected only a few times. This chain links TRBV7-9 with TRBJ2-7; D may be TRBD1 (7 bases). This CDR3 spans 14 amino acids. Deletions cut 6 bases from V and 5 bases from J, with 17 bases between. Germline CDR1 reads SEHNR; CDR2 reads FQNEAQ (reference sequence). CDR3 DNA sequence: TGTGCCAGCAGTTTTACAGGAGGGGGCCACGAGCAGTACTTC. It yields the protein CASSFTGGGHEQYF.

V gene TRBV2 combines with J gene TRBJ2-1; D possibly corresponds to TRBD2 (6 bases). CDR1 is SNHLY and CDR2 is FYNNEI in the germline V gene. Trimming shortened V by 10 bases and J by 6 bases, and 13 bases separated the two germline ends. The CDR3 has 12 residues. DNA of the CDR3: TGTGCCACCCGACTAGTTGGCAATGAGCAGTTCTTC. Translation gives CATRLVGNEQFF.